Listed below are T cell receptor beta chains from one sample, sequenced in a study of blood T cell repertoires in COVID-19. Repertoires were generated with immunoSEQ multiplex PCR, while TCRdb's copy carries only in-frame clones and drops some. Altogether 80,000 to 90,000 clones are present, approximately 86% being singletons, with the ten largest covering approximately 1.2%. What was sequenced was peripheral blood. Receptor source: a man older than 75 with active or convalescent COVID-19. Both conserved end residues are part of each CDR3. D genes are given only for firm matches. A clone size is listed for some rows: how often the clone was seen (once, few, many), or a class if it is expanded.

V: TRBV5-1; J: TRBJ2-2; D: TRBD2; length: 17; size: .; DNA: TGCGCCAGCAGCTTGGCCGGGACTAGCAGGAACACCGGGGAGCTGTTTTTT; CDR3: CASSLAGTSRNTGELFF
V: TRBV19; J: TRBJ2-3; D: TRBD1; length: 16; size: .; DNA: TGTGCCAGTAGTGCCCAAGGGACAGGGGGCACAGATACGCAGTATTTT; CDR3: CASSAQGTGGTDTQYF
V: TRBV6-2/TRBV6-3; J: TRBJ2-7; D: TRBD2; length: 14; size: .; DNA: TGTGCCAGCAGTAGTAGCGGGAGAGTCGACGAGCAGTACTTC; CDR3: CASSSSGRVDEQYF
V: TRBV29-1; J: TRBJ2-7; D: .; length: 12; size: .; DNA: TGCAGCTTCCAGCTACAGGGTTACGAGCAGTACTTC; CDR3: CSFQLQGYEQYF
V: TRBV11-2; J: TRBJ2-7; D: .; length: 12; size: .; DNA: TGTGCCAGCAGTCGGGGGGCGAGCGAGCAGTACTTC; CDR3: CASSRGASEQYF
V: TRBV5-1; J: TRBJ2-1; D: .; length: 15; size: .; DNA: TGCGCCAGCAGCTTTGGCGGTTATTCCTACAATGAGCAGTTCTTC; CDR3: CASSFGGYSYNEQFF
V: TRBV4-1; J: TRBJ2-1; D: .; length: 16; size: .; DNA: TGCGCCAGCAGCCCGACCAGGGCTGCTGTTCTCAATGAGCAGTTCTTC; CDR3: CASSPTRAAVLNEQFF
V: TRBV7-6; J: TRBJ2-1; D: TRBD2; length: 18; size: .; DNA: TGTGCCAGCAGCCCCGGGACTAGCTTTTCCCGTCGCTACAATGAGCAGTTCTTC; CDR3: CASSPGTSFSRRYNEQFF
V: TRBV18; J: TRBJ1-1; D: .; length: 14; size: once; DNA: TGTGCCAGCTCACCCAGGGCCCTGGGCACTGAAGCTTTCTTT; CDR3: CASSPRALGTEAFF
V: TRBV5-1; J: TRBJ1-1; D: TRBD1; length: 16; size: few; DNA: TGCGCCAGCAGCGCAGGGACAGGGTGGGCTAGCACTGAAGCTTTCTTT; CDR3: CASSAGTGWASTEAFF
V: TRBV18; J: TRBJ1-2; D: .; length: 15; size: .; DNA: TGTGCCAGCTCACCTGGAGGGACCTCTAACTATGGCTACACCTTC; CDR3: CASSPGGTSNYGYTF
V: TRBV6-5; J: TRBJ1-6; D: TRBD1; length: 14; size: .; DNA: TGTGCCAGCAGTTCAGGGGGCGCGATATCACCCCTCCACTTT; CDR3: CASSSGGAISPLHF
V: TRBV3-1/TRBV3-2; J: TRBJ1-5; D: .; length: 13; size: .; DNA: TGTGCCAGCAGCCTGGGGACTAATCAGCCCCAGCATTTT; CDR3: CASSLGTNQPQHF
V: TRBV2; J: TRBJ1-5; D: .; length: 13; size: .; DNA: TGTGCCAGCAGTGTGCTACAGCGGCAGCCCCAGCATTTT; CDR3: CASSVLQRQPQHF
V: TRBV3-1/TRBV3-2; J: TRBJ2-7; D: .; length: 14; size: .; DNA: TGTGCCAGCAGCCAAGGACAGGCGATCTACGAGCAGTACTTC; CDR3: CASSQGQAIYEQYF
V: TRBV6-2/TRBV6-3; J: TRBJ2-5; D: .; length: 14; size: .; DNA: TGTGCCAGCAGTACCGGGACTTCGGCCGAGACCCAGTACTTC; CDR3: CASSTGTSAETQYF
V: TRBV10-2; J: TRBJ2-5; D: TRBD1; length: 15; size: .; DNA: TGCGCCAGCAGTGGGCCAGGGGGACCTCAAGAGACCCAGTACTTC; CDR3: CASSGPGGPQETQYF
V: TRBV4-2; J: TRBJ1-2; D: TRBD1; length: 17; size: .; DNA: TGTGCCAGCAGCCGATCACCGGGACAGGGGGCGGACTATGGCTACACCTTC; CDR3: CASSRSPGQGADYGYTF
V: TRBV5-1; J: TRBJ1-3; D: .; length: 15; size: few; DNA: TGCGCCAGCAGCCCTGACGGGAGCTCTGGAAACACCATATATTTT; CDR3: CASSPDGSSGNTIYF
V: TRBV30; J: TRBJ1-5; D: .; length: 15; size: .; DNA: TGTGCCTGGAGTTCCGACAGTTATAGCAATCAGCCCCAGCATTTT; CDR3: CAWSSDSYSNQPQHF
V: TRBV5-6; J: TRBJ1-6; D: .; length: 14; size: .; DNA: TGTGCCAGCAGCTTGGGGACACAGGTTTCACCCCTCCACTTT; CDR3: CASSLGTQVSPLHF
V: TRBV18; J: TRBJ1-5; D: TRBD1; length: 17; size: .; DNA: TGTGCCAGCTCACAATATACGGGGCAGGGGGGCAATCAGCCCCAGCATTTT; CDR3: CASSQYTGQGGNQPQHF
V: TRBV20-1; J: TRBJ1-2; D: .; length: 15; size: .; DNA: TGCAGTGCTAGTCCAAGCCTAACAGAAAACTATGGCTACACCTTC; CDR3: CSASPSLTENYGYTF
V: TRBV5-1; J: TRBJ2-1; D: TRBD2; length: 18; size: few; DNA: TGCGCCAGCAGCTTGCCTCGACTAGCGGGAGGTGGGGGCGATGAGCAGTTCTTC; CDR3: CASSLPRLAGGGGDEQFF
V: TRBV9; J: TRBJ1-2; D: TRBD1; length: 15; size: .; DNA: TGTGCCAGCAGCGTAGAGGGACAGGGTCTCTATGGCTACACCTTC; CDR3: CASSVEGQGLYGYTF
V: TRBV7-2; J: TRBJ2-3; D: .; length: 12; size: .; DNA: TGTGCCAGCAGCCAACAGGGAGATACGCAGTATTTT; CDR3: CASSQQGDTQYF
V: TRBV6-2/TRBV6-3; J: TRBJ1-2; D: .; length: 14; size: .; DNA: TGTGCCAGCAGTTCTCCTCAGGGGTACTATGGCTACACCTTC; CDR3: CASSSPQGYYGYTF
V: TRBV2; J: TRBJ2-1; D: TRBD2; length: 14; size: .; DNA: TGTGCCAGCAGAACTAGCGGAAGTTACAATGAGCAGTTCTTC; CDR3: CASRTSGSYNEQFF
V: TRBV18; J: TRBJ1-2; D: .; length: 15; size: .; DNA: TGTGCCAGCTCACCACGCTCGGCAGTCGGAGACGGCTACACCTTC; CDR3: CASSPRSAVGDGYTF
V: TRBV4-1; J: TRBJ1-2; D: .; length: 16; size: .; DNA: TGCGCCAGCAGCCATGCTGGGAGCGCGAGCTTCTATGGCTACACCTTC; CDR3: CASSHAGSASFYGYTF
V: TRBV19; J: TRBJ2-1; D: .; length: 13; size: .; DNA: TGTGCCAGTAGTATTTCGACAGTGGGTGAGCAGTTCTTC; CDR3: CASSISTVGEQFF
V: TRBV18; J: TRBJ2-7; D: .; length: 14; size: .; DNA: TGTGCCAGCTCACCGGTGGACACCTCCTACGAGCAGTACTTC; CDR3: CASSPVDTSYEQYF
V: TRBV5-6; J: TRBJ1-1; D: TRBD1; length: 16; size: .; DNA: TGTGCCAGCAGCTTGTTGGGGACAGGGTGGACCACTGAAGCTTTCTTT; CDR3: CASSLLGTGWTTEAFF
V: TRBV5-4; J: TRBJ2-2; D: .; length: 14; size: .; DNA: TGTGCCAGCAGCCTCACAGGGACCACCGGGGAGCTGTTTTTT; CDR3: CASSLTGTTGELFF
V: TRBV11-1; J: TRBJ1-1; D: .; length: 15; size: .; DNA: TGTGCCAGCAGCCCAGGAGGGACGACCAACACTGAAGCTTTCTTT; CDR3: CASSPGGTTNTEAFF
V: TRBV5-1; J: TRBJ2-1; D: TRBD2; length: 14; size: .; DNA: TGCGCCAGCAGCTTGTCGGGGGGGTACAATGAGCAGTTCTTC; CDR3: CASSLSGGYNEQFF
V: TRBV19; J: TRBJ2-1; D: TRBD2; length: 16; size: once; DNA: TGTGCCAGTAGTATACTAGCGGGAGGGTCCTACAATGAGCAGTTCTTC; CDR3: CASSILAGGSYNEQFF
V: TRBV29-1; J: TRBJ2-5; D: TRBD2; length: 16; size: .; DNA: TGCAGCGTTGGGGGGACTAGCGGGACGGTGGGAGAGACCCAGTACTTC; CDR3: CSVGGTSGTVGETQYF
V: TRBV24-1; J: TRBJ2-3; D: TRBD2; length: 14; size: .; DNA: TGTGCCACCAGTGGGCCCCTAGCGGGAGATACGCAGTATTTT; CDR3: CATSGPLAGDTQYF
V: TRBV9; J: TRBJ2-7; D: .; length: 14; size: .; DNA: TGTGCCAGCAGCGTAGGGGGCGACGCTCACGAGCAGTACTTC; CDR3: CASSVGGDAHEQYF
V: TRBV15; J: TRBJ2-1; D: TRBD2; length: 23; size: few; DNA: TGTGCCACCAGCAGAGATGGAGGCCGACTAGCGGGAATCTTTAGAGAGAAGGAAAATGAGCAGTTCTTC; CDR3: CATSRDGGRLAGIFREKENEQFF
V: TRBV6-2/TRBV6-3; J: TRBJ1-6; D: .; length: 13; size: few; DNA: TGTGCCAGCAGTTACATCGATAATTCACCCCTCCACTTT; CDR3: CASSYIDNSPLHF
V: TRBV6-2/TRBV6-3; J: TRBJ1-6; D: TRBD1; length: 15; size: .; DNA: TGTGCCAGCAGTTACCGAGGGACAGGGAATTCACCCCTCCACTTT; CDR3: CASSYRGTGNSPLHF
V: TRBV20-1; J: TRBJ2-2; D: TRBD1; length: 15; size: .; DNA: TGCAGTGCTAGTGCCGGGACAGGGGCTGCCGGGGAGCTGTTTTTT; CDR3: CSASAGTGAAGELFF
V: TRBV5-5; J: TRBJ2-7; D: TRBD2; length: 17; size: once; DNA: TGTGCCAGCAGCCCTGATCTAAGGACTAGCGGGATCTACGAGCAGTACTTC; CDR3: CASSPDLRTSGIYEQYF
V: TRBV29-1; J: TRBJ1-4; D: TRBD1; length: 14; size: .; DNA: TGCAGCGCAGCCCCCGGGACAGGGCGTGAAAAACTGTTTTTT; CDR3: CSAAPGTGREKLFF
V: TRBV4-1; J: TRBJ2-7; D: .; length: 17; size: once; DNA: TGCGCCAGCAGCCAAGGGGTTGTGCGACCCCGAGGGAACGAGCAGTACTTC; CDR3: CASSQGVVRPRGNEQYF
V: TRBV15; J: TRBJ2-1; D: TRBD2; length: 17; size: .; DNA: TGTGCCACCAGCAGAGTCCCGGGAGGGAGGACCTACAATGAGCAGTTCTTC; CDR3: CATSRVPGGRTYNEQFF
V: TRBV18; J: TRBJ2-1; D: TRBD1; length: 16; size: .; DNA: TGTGCCAGCTCACTCTCCGGGACAGCCTCCTACAATGAGCAGTTCTTC; CDR3: CASSLSGTASYNEQFF
V: TRBV9; J: TRBJ2-3; D: .; length: 14; size: .; DNA: TGTGCCAGCAGCGGTAGCGGAGCCACAGATACGCAGTATTTT; CDR3: CASSGSGATDTQYF
V: TRBV7-2; J: TRBJ1-2; D: TRBD1; length: 15; size: .; DNA: TGTGCCAGCAGTTATCCCGGACAGGGCTCTTTCGGCTACACCTTC; CDR3: CASSYPGQGSFGYTF
V: TRBV20-1; J: TRBJ2-2; D: .; length: 11; size: .; DNA: TGCAGTGCTAGCGGGACCGGGGAGCTGTTTTTT; CDR3: CSASGTGELFF
V: TRBV6-2/TRBV6-3; J: TRBJ2-2; D: TRBD1; length: 16; size: .; DNA: TGTGCCAGCAGTTCCGGACAGGGGAAGTTAGCCGGGGAGCTGTTTTTT; CDR3: CASSSGQGKLAGELFF
V: TRBV5-6; J: TRBJ2-7; D: .; length: 15; size: .; DNA: TGTGCCAGCAGCTTGGTCACCCGGGGGAATCGCGAGCAGTACTTC; CDR3: CASSLVTRGNREQYF
V: TRBV5-4; J: TRBJ2-1; D: TRBD2; length: 15; size: .; DNA: TGTGCCAGCAGCTTGGGACTAGCGGCGTACAATGAGCAGTTCTTC; CDR3: CASSLGLAAYNEQFF
V: TRBV12-5; J: TRBJ2-7; D: TRBD2; length: 17; size: .; DNA: TGTGCTAGTGGACGTGGACTAGCGGGAGGCTCTTCCTACGAGCAGTACTTC; CDR3: CASGRGLAGGSSYEQYF
V: TRBV4-1; J: TRBJ1-1; D: .; length: 14; size: .; DNA: TGCGCCAGCAGCCAAGATCCTCGGAACACTGAAGCTTTCTTT; CDR3: CASSQDPRNTEAFF
V: TRBV11-3; J: TRBJ2-3; D: TRBD2; length: 16; size: .; DNA: TGTGCCAGCAGCTTACAAGGACTAGCGGAAACAGATACGCAGTATTTT; CDR3: CASSLQGLAETDTQYF